Sequencing of this T cell receptor (beta chain) was carried out in a study of shared clonotypes between healthy human individuals. Whole-study context: Three plates were used per donor for CD4 naive, three for CD4 memory, two for CD8 naive and one for CD8 memory. Broader study findings: Naive subsets usually exceeded memory subsets in estimated richness.

Germline CDR1 and CDR2: SGHAT and FQNNGV. With 4 bases removed from V and 5 bases from J, the gap between germline ends came to 8 bases. The CDR3 extends over 12 amino acids. Study donors comprised healthy, HIV-negative adults devoid of recent acute infection or vaccination. As originally analysed: ImmunoSEQ junction-only sequences lacked quality scores, so their filtering differed. Generated by immunoSEQ multiplex PCR, the TCRdb table keeps only in-frame clones and is missing some. That table supplies the V and J calls and clone size; D and trimming were determined from the DNA. Of about 1.1 million clones in the sample, approximately 80% were seen once. For this clone: The antigen remains undetermined.

The rearrangement joins TRBV11-2 to TRBJ1-2; tentatively, D is TRBD1 (5 bases). This clonotype originated in a young man in good health. Some clones in this sample may be carry-over from other donors' samples. Sequencing was carried out using memory CD4+ T cells from PBMCs. Subset reported: CD45RA-negative fraction. The CDR3 is CASSWDGYGYTF. In DNA form, the CDR3 reads TGTGCCAGCAGCTGGGACGGATATGGCTACACCTTC. The full variable domain, its missing parts supplied by reference TRBV11-2 and TRBJ1-2, is EAGVAQSPRYKIIEKRQSVAFWCNPISGHATLYWYQQILGQGPKLLIQFQNNGVVDDSQLPKDRFSAERLKGVDSTLKIQPAKLEDSAVYLCASSWDGYGYTFGSGTRLTVV.